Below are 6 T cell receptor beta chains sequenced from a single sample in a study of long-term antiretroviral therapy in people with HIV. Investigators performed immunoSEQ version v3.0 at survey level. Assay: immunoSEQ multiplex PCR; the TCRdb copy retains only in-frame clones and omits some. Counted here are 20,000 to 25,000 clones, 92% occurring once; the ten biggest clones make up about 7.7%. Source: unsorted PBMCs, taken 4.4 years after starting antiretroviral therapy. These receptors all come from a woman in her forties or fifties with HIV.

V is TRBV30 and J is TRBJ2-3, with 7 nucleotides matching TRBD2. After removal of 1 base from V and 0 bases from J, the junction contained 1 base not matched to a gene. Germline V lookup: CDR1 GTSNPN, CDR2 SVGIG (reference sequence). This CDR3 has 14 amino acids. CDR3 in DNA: TGTGCCTGGAGTGGACTAGCTAGCACAGATACGCAGTATTTT. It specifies CAWSGLASTDTQYF.

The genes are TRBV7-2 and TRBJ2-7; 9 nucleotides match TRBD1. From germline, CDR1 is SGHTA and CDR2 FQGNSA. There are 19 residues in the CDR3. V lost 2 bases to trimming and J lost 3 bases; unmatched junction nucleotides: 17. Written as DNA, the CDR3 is TGTGCCAGCAGCTTATTGGTGGGCACCGGGACAGGGCCAAACTACGAGCAGTACTTC. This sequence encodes CASSLLVGTGTGPNYEQYF.

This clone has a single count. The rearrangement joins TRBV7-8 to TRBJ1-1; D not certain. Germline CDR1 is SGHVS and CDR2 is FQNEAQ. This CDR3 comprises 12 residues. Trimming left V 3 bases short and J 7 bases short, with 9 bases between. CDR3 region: CASSFTTSEAFF. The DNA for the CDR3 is TGTGCCAGCAGCTTTACCACTAGTGAAGCTTTCTTT.

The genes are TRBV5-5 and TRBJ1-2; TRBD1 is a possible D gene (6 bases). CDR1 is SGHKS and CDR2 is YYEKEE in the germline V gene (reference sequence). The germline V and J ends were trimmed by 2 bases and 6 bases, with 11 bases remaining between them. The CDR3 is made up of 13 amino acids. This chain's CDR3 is CASSFSGANGYTF. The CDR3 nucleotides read TGTGCCAGCAGCTTCTCAGGGGCGAATGGCTACACCTTC.

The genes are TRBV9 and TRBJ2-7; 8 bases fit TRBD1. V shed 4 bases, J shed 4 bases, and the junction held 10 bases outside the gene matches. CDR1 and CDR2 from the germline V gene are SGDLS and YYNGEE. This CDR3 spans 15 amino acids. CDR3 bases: TGTGCCAGCAGCCCAACCGGACAGGGATGGTACGAGCAGTACTTC. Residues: CASSPTGQGWYEQYF.

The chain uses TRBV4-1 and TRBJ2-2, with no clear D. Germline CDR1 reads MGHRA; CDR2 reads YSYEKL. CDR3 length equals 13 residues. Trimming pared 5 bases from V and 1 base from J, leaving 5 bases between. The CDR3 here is CASSGLNTGELFF. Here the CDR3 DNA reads TGCGCCAGCAGCGGGCTGAACACCGGGGAGCTGTTTTTT.